Listed below are T cell receptor beta chains from one sample, sequenced in a study of OX40 agonist ivuxolimab in advanced cancers. Measured with immunoSEQ multiplex PCR; TCRdb has only the in-frame clones, and not every one. Among some 64,000 clones listed, approximately 90% were seen once. Sequenced material: CD4+ or CD8+ T cells sorted from blood, taken in a trial of the OX40 agonist ivuxolimab. Source of these receptors: an adult with an advanced solid tumor such as melanoma, head and neck, liver or kidney cancer. Both conserved end residues are part of each CDR3. Fields, in order: J gene, D gene, clone size, V gene, CDR3 DNA, CDR3 protein. D genes are given only for firm matches. For some rows the clone size is stated as once, few or many, or as a class when expanded; others skip it.

>TRBJ2-1|TRBD1|few|TRBV19
TGTGCCAGTAGTACGGGACAGGGCATCAATGAGCAGTTCTTC
CASSTGQGINEQFF
>TRBJ2-6|.|.|TRBV6-5
TGTGCCAGCAGTTACTCTAGGCGCGCCAACGTCCTGACTTTC
CASSYSRRANVLTF
>TRBJ1-1|.|.|TRBV28
TGTGCCAGCAGTTCCCCATCGGACCTCCCGGGTACTGAAGCTTTCTTT
CASSSPSDLPGTEAFF
>TRBJ2-5|.|once|TRBV28
TGTGCCAGCAGAACCGGGGGCTCCGGGACCCAGTACTTC
CASRTGGSGTQYF
>TRBJ2-1|.|.|TRBV7-3
TGTGCCAGCAGCTTAACGGGAGGGGGAGGGCCCAATGAGCAGTTCTTC
CASSLTGGGGPNEQFF
>TRBJ2-1|.|once|TRBV6-6
TGTGCCAGCAGTCAACCTAGCTCCTACAATGAGCAGTTCTTC
CASSQPSSYNEQFF
>TRBJ2-3|TRBD2|once|TRBV6-4
TGTGCCAGCAGTCCGCAGGGACTAGCGGGGAAGAGCACAGATACGCAGTATTTT
CASSPQGLAGKSTDTQYF
>TRBJ1-1|.|.|TRBV28
TGTGCCAGCAGTTCCACAGGGAGCACTGAAGCTTTCTTT
CASSSTGSTEAFF
>TRBJ1-2|.|.|TRBV21-1
TGTGCCAGCAGCCTACAAACGTATGGCTACACCTTC
CASSLQTYGYTF
>TRBJ1-5|.|.|TRBV21-1
TGTGCCAGCAGCAACGACAGTTCGGGTTTACAGCCCCAGCATTTT
CASSNDSSGLQPQHF
>TRBJ2-3|.|.|TRBV7-2
TGTGCCAGCAGCGCAAGAGGGGGGAGCACAGATACGCAGTATTTT
CASSARGGSTDTQYF